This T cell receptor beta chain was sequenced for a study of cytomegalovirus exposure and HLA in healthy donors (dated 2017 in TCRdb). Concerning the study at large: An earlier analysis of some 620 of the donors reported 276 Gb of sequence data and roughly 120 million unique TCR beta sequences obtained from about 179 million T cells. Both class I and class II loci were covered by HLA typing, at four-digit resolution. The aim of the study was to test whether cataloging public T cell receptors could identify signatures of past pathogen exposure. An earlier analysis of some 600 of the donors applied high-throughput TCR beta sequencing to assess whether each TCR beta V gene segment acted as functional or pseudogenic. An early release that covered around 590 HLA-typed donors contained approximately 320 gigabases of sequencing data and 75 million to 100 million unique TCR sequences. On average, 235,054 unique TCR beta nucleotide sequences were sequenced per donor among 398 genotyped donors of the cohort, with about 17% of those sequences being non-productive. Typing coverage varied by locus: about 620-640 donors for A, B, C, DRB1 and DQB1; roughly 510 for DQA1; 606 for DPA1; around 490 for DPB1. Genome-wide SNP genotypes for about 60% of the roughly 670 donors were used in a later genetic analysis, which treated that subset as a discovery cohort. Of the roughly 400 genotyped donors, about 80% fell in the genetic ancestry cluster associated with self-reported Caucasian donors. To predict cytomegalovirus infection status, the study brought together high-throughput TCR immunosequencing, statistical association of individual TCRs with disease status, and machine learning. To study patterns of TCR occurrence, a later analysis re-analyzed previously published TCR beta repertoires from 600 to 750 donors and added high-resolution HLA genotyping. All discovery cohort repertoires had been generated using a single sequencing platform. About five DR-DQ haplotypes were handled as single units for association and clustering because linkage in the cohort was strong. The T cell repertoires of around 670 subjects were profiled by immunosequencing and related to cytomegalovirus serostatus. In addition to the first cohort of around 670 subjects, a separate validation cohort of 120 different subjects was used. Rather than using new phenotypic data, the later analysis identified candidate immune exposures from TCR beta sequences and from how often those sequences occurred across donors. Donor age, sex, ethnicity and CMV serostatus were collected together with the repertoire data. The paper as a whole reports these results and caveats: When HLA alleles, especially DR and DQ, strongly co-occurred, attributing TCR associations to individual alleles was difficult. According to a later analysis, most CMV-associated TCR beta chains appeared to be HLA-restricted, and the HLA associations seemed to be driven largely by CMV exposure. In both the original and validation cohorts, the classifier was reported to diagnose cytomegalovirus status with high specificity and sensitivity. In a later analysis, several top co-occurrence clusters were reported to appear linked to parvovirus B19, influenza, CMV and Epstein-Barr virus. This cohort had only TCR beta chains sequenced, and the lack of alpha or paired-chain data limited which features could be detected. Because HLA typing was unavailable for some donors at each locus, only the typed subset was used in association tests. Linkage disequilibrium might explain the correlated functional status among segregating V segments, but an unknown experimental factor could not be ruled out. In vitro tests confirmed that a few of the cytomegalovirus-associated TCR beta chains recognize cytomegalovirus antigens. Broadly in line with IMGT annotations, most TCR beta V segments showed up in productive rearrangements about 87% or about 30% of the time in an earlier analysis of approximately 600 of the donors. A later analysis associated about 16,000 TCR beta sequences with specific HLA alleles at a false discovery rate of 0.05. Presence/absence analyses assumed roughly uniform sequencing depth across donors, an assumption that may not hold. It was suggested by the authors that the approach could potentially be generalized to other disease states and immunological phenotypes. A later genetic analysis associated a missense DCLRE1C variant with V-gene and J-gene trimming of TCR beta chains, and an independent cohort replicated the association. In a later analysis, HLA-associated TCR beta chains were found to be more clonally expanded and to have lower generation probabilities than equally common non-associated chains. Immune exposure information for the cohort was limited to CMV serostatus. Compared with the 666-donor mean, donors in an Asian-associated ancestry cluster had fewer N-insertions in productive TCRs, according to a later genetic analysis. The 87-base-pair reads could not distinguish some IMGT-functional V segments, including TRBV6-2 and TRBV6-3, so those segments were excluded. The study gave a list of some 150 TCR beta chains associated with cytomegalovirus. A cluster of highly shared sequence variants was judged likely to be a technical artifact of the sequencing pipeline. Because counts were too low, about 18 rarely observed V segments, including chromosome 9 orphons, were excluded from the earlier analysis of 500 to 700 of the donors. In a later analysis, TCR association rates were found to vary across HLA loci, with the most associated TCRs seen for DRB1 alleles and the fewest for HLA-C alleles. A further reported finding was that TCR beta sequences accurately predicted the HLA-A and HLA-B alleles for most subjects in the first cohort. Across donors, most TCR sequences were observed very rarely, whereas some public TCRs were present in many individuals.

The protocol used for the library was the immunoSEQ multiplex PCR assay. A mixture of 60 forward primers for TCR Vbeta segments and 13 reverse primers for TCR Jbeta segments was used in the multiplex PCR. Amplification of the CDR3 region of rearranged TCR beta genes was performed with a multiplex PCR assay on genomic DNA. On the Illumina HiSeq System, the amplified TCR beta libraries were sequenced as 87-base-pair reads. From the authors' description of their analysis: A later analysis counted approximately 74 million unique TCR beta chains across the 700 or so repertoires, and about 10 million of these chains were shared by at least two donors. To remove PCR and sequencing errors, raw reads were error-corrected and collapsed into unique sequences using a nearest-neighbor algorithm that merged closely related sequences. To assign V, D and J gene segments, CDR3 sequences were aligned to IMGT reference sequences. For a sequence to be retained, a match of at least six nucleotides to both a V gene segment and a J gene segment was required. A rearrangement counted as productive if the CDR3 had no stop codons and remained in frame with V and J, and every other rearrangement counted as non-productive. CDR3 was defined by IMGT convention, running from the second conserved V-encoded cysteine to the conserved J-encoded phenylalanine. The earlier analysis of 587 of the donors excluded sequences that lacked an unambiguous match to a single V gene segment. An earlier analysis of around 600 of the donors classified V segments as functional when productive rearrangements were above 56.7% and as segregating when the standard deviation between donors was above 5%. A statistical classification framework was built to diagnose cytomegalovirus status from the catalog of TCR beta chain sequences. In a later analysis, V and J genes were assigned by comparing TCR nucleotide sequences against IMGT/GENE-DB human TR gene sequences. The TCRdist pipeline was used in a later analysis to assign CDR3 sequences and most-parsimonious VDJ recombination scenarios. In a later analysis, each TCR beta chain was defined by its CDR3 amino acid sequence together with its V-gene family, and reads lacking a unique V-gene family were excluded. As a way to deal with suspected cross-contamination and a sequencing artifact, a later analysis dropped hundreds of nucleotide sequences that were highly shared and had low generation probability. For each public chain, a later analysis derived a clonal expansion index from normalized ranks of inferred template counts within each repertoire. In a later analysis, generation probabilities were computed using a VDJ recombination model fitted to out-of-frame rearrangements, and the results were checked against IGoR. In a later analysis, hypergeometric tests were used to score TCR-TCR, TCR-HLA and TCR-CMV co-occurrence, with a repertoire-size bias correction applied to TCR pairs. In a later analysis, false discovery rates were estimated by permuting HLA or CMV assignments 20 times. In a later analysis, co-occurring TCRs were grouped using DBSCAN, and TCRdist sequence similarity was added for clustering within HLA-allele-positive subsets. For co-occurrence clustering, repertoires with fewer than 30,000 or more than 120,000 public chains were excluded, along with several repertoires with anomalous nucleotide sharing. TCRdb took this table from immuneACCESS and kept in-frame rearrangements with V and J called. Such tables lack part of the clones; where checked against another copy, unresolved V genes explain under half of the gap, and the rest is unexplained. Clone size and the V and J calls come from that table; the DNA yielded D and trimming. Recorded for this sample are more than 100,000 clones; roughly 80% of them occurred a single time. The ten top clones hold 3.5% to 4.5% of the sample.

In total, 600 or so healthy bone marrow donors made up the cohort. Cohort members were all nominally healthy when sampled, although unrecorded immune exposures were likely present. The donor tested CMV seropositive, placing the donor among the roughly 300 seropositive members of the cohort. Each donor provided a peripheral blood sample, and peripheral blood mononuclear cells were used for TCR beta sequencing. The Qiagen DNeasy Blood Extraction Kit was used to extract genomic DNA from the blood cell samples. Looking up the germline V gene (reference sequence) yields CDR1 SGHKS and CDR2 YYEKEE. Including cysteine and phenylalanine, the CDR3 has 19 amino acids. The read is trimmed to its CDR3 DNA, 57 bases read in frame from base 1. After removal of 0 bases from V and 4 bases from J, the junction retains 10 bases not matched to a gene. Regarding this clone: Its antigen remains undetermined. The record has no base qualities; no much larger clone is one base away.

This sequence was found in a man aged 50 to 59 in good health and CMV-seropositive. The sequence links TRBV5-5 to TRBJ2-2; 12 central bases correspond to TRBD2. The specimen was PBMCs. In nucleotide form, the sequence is TGTGCCAGCAGCTTGGTTGGTCTAGCGGGAGGGCCGGGCACCGGGGAGCTGTTTTTT. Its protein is CASSLVGLAGGPGTGELFF.